This paragraph covers one T cell receptor beta chain sequence. No cognate antigen has been identified for it. There are no base qualities to consult, and no much larger clone falls within one base. The instrument was an Illumina HiSeq 2500. Quantitative 5'-RACE with molecular barcodes was the method used to prepare the TCR beta libraries. The original pipeline was this. A new computational method based on a probabilistic model of VDJ rearrangement was used to identify disease-linked TCR variants. Through fastp at Q25 and MiXCR, TCRdb rebuilt clones from the public reads, retaining in-frame beta chains. Rows with a matching CDR3 protein are joined into one entry that keeps the most common DNA and genes. The V and J calls follow TCRdb's processing rather than the paper's. This sample lists approximately 250,000 distinct CDR3 sequences; about 10% were detected once. The top ten hold approximately 2.5% of the sample.

This specimen belongs to a study of CD8 T cells in ankylosing spondylitis (dated by TCRdb to about 2017). Looking at the study overall: The study profiled T cell receptor beta repertoires in healthy donors and ankylosing spondylitis patients to find disease-linked TCR variants. The full study cohort comprised around 25 ankylosing spondylitis patients and some 100 healthy donors. Peripheral blood was sampled, and synovial fluid was also collected from ankylosing spondylitis patients. On the study overall, not on this receptor specifically: A TCR beta motif made up of several highly homologous amino acid variants appeared to be characteristic of blood from ankylosing spondylitis patients. Some TCR beta motif variants had previously been reported in synovial fluid and blood of reactive arthritis patients, which suggested common disease-initiation mechanisms. The disease-linked clones were reported to be significantly enriched in matched synovial fluid samples from ankylosing spondylitis patients. The disease-linked clones had a CD8+ phenotype and were found at relatively low frequencies in peripheral blood.

V trim: 4 bases; J trim: 6 bases; unmatched bases: 11. The CDR1 and CDR2 encoded by the germline V gene (reference sequence) are SEHNR and FQNEAQ. The CDR3 starts with the cysteine, ends with the phenylalanine, and has 15 residues. The sequence is cut down to CDR3 DNA, 45 bases in frame from base 1. Input material: blood, either unsorted or a sorted T cell fraction (not recorded which). The clonotype originates from a male donor with ankylosing spondylitis or in good health (not recorded which). The chain employs TRBV7-9 and TRBJ1-2; 7 central nucleotides agree with TRBD1. Here the CDR3 is given as CASSSHTTGVDGYTF. The DNA sequence reads TGTGCCAGCAGCTCACACACTACAGGGGTGGATGGCTACACCTTC.